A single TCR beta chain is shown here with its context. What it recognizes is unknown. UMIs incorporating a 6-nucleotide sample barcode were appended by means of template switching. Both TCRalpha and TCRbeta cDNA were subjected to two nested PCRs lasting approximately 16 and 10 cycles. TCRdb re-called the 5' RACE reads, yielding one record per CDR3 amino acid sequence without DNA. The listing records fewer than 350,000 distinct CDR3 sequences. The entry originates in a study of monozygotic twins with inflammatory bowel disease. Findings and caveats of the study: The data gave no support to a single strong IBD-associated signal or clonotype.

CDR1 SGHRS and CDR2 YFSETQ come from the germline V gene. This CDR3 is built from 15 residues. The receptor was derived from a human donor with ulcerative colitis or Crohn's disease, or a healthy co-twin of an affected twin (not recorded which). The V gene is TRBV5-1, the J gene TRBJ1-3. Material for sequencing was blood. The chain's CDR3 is CASSLEPGTGNTIYF.